This T cell receptor (beta chain) originates from a study of OX40 agonist ivuxolimab in advanced cancers. Generated by immunoSEQ multiplex PCR, the TCRdb table keeps only in-frame clones and is missing some. The table includes some 14,000 clones, 82% detected once. Germline-derived CDR1 and CDR2 are LNHDA and SQIVND (reference sequence). CDR3 length: 18 amino acids. The junction had 18 bases not matched to a gene; V was cut back by 6 bases and J by 3 bases. The chain employs TRBV19 and TRBJ1-2; TRBD1 aligns across 8 bases. The origin of this receptor is an adult with an advanced solid tumor such as melanoma, head and neck, liver or kidney cancer. The specimen was CD4+ or CD8+ T cells sorted from blood, collected in a trial of the OX40 agonist ivuxolimab. CDR3 in DNA: TGTGCCAGTAGCCAATTCGCCGGGACAGGACAATTTCACTATGGCTACACCTTC. Its translation is CASSQFAGTGQFHYGYTF.